This T cell receptor (beta chain) was captured in a study of graft-versus-host responses after intestinal transplantation. For the study at large: Anti-thymocyte globulin was used for induction in all recipients, who then took tacrolimus and steroids for approximately 3 years.

A word on this clone: The antigen is not known.

CDR1 is MNHNY and CDR2 is SVGAGI in the germline V gene (reference sequence). V was clipped by 0 bases and J by 5 bases; unmatched bases: 6. CDR3 length: 15 residues. Study-wide points: Maximum circulating GvH clone levels tracked with early post-transplant HvG decreases. Individuals who had graft-donor T cell macrochimerism had allografts that showed high graft-versus-host to host-versus-graft clonal ratios.

The data were produced by immunoSEQ multiplex PCR, yet TCRdb's version contains in-frame clones alone and is incomplete. The sample includes over 100,000 clones, roughly 95% of them seen just once. Here the sequenced sample was unstimulated CD8+ T cells sorted from spleen or lymph node cells, taken before intestinal transplant. This receptor was obtained from a human donor who received an intestinal transplant. This chain joins TRBV6-6 and TRBJ1-1, with 7 bases lining up with TRBD1. DNA of the CDR3: TGTGCCAGCAGTTACTCGAGAGGGGGCAGAACTGAAGCTTTCTTT. It codes for CASSYSRGGRTEAFF.